This TCR beta chain appears in the sequencing data of a study of T cell responses to AZD1222 COVID-19 vaccine (dated by TCRdb to the early 2020s). Regarding the complete study: AZD1222 recipients whose second dose came at about 4 weeks and those whose second dose came at about 12 weeks were combined into one group, since spike-specific TCR depth and breadth did not differ between the two schedules. A total of approximately 230 trial participants underwent TCR sequencing, of whom nearly 210 received two doses of AZD1222 and some 26 received two doses of the MenACWY control vaccine. Trial participants were enrolled by age into subgroups of 18-55, 56-69 and 70-plus years, and 148, 28 and 57 TCR-sequenced participants, respectively, were included in these subgroups. The paper as a whole reports these results and caveats: Nearly half of unique spike-specific TCRs reportedly recognized epitopes outside regions mutated in the B.1.351 and B.1.1.7 variants. The 56-69-year group was small, and its depth increase did not reach significance, likely because of low power. Vaccine-associated CD4 TCRs spanned the whole spike protein, with dominant responses in regions 160-218 and 743-854. Most participants were white British and females outnumbered males, and the authors suggested that clonal diversity may have been underestimated. Because no day 14 peak-response samples were available, the repertoires could be characterized only after the peak T cell response. Only five to seven AZD1222 recipients were SARS-CoV-2 seropositive at baseline, limiting conclusions about previously exposed vaccinees. A significant rise in spike-specific TCR breadth and depth was observed after two AZD1222 doses relative to day 0 and relative to MenACWY recipients.

The CDR3 regions of human TCRbeta chains were analyzed by immunosequencing. The authors' pipeline ran thus. TCRs in the repertoires were compared against a reference library of SARS-CoV-2-specific TCRs that had been generated with the MIRA antigen-specificity platform. Breadth was defined as the fraction of unique TCRs that were SARS-CoV-2-associated. Depth was defined as the fraction of total T cells that were SARS-CoV-2-associated. Using the MIRA data, each spike-specific TCR was mapped to the spike region that the TCR reacts to and placed in a CD4 or CD8 class. Log10-transformed breadth and depth values were compared by one-way ANOVA with Sidak's multiple comparisons tests. TCRdb carries this immuneACCESS record with in-frame sequences only. Its versions omit some clonotypes, under half of them owing to an unresolved V gene in the studies checked, with the rest unexplained. V and J calls plus clone size are reproduced from that table; the DNA served to infer D and trimming. For this sample there are around 75,000 clones; more than 75% appear just once. The ten largest clones capture about 12% of the sample.

CDR1 SGHRS and CDR2 YFSETQ are derived from the germline V gene. The CDR3 numbers 15 residues from cysteine through phenylalanine. Kept here is only the CDR3 DNA, which spans 45 bases and is read in frame from base 1. V is pared back by 4 bases and J by 2 bases, with 15 bases lying between the germline termini. The time point label on this specimen signifies: baseline before first vaccination. The vaccinee samples were drawn from two UK trials, COV001 and COV002, one of which was a single-blind randomized controlled phase 2/3 trial testing AZD1222 (ChAdOx1 nCoV-19) in healthy adults. For TCRbeta chain sequencing, PBMC samples from trial participants were taken at day 0 and at day 28 after the second dose. In regard to this clone: This receptor's antigen is unknown. No much larger clone is present one base from it, and per-base qualities are unavailable.

The sequences come from peripheral blood, collected on day 0 of AZD1222 vaccination. The receptor comes from an adult in good health. Recombination linked TRBV5-1 to TRBJ1-1; the D gene remains uncertain. The CDR3 region: CASSRPQEVNTEAFF. The sequenced DNA: TGCGCCAGCAGCCGACCCCAGGAAGTTAACACTGAAGCTTTCTTT. With the rest looked up from the reference TRBV5-1 and TRBJ1-1 genes rather than sequenced, the full variable domain is KAGVTQTPRYLIKTRGQQVTLSCSPISGHRSVSWYQQTPGQGLQFLFEYFSETQRNKGNFPGRFSGRQFSNSRSEMNVSTLELGDSALYLCASSRPQEVNTEAFFGQGTRLTVV.